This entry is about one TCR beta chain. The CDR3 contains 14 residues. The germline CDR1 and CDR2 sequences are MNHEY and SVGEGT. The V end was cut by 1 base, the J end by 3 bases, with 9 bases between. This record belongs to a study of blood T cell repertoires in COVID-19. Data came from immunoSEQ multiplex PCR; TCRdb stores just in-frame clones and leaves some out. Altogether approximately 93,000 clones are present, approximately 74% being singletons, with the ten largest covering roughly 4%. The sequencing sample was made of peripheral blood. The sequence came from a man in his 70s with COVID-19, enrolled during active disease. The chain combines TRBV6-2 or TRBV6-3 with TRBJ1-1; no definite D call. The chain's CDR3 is CASSYFGVDTEAFF. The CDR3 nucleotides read TGTGCCAGCAGTTACTTCGGGGTAGACACTGAAGCTTTCTTT.